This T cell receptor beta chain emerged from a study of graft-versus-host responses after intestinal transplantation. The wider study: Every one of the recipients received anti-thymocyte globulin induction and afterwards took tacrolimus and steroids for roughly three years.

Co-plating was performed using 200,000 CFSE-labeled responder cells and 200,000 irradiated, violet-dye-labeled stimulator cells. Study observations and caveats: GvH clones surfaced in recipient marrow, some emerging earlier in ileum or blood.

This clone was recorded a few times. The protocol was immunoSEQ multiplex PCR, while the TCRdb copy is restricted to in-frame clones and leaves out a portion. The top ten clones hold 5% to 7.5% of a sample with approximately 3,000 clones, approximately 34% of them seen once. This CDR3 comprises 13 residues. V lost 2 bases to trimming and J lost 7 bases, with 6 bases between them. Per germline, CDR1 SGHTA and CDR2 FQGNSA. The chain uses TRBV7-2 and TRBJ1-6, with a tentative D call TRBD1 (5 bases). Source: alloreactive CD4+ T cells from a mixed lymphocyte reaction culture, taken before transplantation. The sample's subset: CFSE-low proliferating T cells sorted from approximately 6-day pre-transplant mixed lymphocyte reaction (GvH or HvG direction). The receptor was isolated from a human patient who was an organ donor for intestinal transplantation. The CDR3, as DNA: TGTGCCAGCAGCTTACAGGGCAATTCACCCCTCCACTTT. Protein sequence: CASSLQGNSPLHF. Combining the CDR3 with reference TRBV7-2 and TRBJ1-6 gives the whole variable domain GAGVSQSPSNKVTEKGKDVELRCDPISGHTALYWYRQSLGQGLEFLIYFQGNSAPDKSGLPSDRFSAERTGGSVSTLTIQRTQQEDSAVYLCASSLQGNSPLHFGNGTRLTVT.